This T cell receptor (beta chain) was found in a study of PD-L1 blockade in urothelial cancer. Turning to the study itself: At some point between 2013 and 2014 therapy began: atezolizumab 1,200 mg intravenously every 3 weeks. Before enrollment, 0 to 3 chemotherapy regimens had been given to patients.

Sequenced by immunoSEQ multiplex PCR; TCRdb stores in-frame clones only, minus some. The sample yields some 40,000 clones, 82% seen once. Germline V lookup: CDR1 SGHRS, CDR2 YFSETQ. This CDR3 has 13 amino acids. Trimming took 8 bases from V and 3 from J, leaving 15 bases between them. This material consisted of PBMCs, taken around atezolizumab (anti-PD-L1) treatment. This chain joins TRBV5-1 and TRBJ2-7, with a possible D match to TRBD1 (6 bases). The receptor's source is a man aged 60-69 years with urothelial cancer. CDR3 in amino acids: CASSQTGDYEQYF. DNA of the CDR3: TGCGCCAGTAGCCAGACAGGAGACTACGAGCAGTACTTC.